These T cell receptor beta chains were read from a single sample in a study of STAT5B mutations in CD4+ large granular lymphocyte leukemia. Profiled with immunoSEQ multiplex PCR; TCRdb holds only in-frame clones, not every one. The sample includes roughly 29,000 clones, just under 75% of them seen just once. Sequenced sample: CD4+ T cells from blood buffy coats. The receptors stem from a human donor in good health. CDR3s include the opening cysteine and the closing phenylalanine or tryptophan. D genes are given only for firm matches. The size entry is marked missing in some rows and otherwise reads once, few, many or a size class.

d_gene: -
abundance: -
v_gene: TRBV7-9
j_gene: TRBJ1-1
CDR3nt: TGTGCCAGCAGCTTCTCAGGGTCGGACACTGAAGCTTTCTTT
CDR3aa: CASSFSGSDTEAFF

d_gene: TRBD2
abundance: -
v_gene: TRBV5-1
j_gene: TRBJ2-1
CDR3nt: TGCGCCAGCAGACGTTCAGCGGGAGGGGCCAATGAGCAGTTCTTC
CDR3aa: CASRRSAGGANEQFF

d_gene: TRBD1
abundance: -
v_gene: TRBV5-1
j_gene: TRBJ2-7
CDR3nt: TGCGCCAGCAGCTTGGGGCAGGGGGACGAGCAGTACTTC
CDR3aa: CASSLGQGDEQYF

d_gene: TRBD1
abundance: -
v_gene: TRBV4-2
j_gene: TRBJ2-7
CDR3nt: TGTGCCAGCAGCCCAAGTCGGACAGGGGGCGTCGAGCAGTACTTC
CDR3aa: CASSPSRTGGVEQYF

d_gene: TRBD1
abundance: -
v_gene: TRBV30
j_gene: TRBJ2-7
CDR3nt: TGTGCCTGGAGTAATACCCCGAGGACAGGTGACTACGAGCAGTACTTC
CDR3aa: CAWSNTPRTGDYEQYF

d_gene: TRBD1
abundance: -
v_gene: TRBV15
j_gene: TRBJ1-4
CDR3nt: TGTGCCACCAGCAGAGATGGACAGGCAACTAATGAAAAACTGTTTTTT
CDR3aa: CATSRDGQATNEKLFF

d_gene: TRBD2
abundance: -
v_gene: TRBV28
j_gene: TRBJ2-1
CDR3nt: TGTGCCAGCAGTCCCCTGGGACTAGCTAGCTACAATGAGCAGTTCTTC
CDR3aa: CASSPLGLASYNEQFF

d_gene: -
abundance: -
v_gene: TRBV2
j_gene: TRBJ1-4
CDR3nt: TGTGCCAGCACCCTGACCGGGACGGTTAATGAAAAACTGTTTTTT
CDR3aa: CASTLTGTVNEKLFF

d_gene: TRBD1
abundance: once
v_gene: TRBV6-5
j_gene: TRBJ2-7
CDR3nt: TGTGCCAGCAGTTCCGCCGGGACAGGGGCCTACGAGCAGTACTTC
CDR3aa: CASSSAGTGAYEQYF

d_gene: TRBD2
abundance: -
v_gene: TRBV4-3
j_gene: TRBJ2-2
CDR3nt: TGCGCCAGCAGCCAAATTCTAGCGGGATTAGGCGGGGAGCTGTTTTTT
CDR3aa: CASSQILAGLGGELFF

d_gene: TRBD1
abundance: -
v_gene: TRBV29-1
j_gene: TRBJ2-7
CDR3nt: TGCAGCGTTCGCCGGGACAGCTACGAGCAGTACTTC
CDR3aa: CSVRRDSYEQYF

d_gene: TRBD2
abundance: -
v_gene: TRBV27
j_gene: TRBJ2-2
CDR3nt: TGTGCCAGCAGTTTACTAGCGGGGACCGGGGAGCTGTTTTTT
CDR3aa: CASSLLAGTGELFF

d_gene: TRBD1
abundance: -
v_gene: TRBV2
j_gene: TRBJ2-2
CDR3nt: TGTGCCAGCAGGGGACAGAGCACGAACACCGGGGAGCTGTTTTTT
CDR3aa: CASRGQSTNTGELFF

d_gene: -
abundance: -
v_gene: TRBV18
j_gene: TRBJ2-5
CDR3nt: TGTGCCAGCTCACCACGCCGGACATTGTACCAAGAGACCCAGTACTTC
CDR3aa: CASSPRRTLYQETQYF

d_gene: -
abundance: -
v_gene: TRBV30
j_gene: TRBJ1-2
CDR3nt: TGTGCCTGGAGTGTCCGACTGAGCTATGGCTACACCTTC
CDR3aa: CAWSVRLSYGYTF

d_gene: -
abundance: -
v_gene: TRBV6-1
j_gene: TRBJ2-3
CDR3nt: TGTGCCAGCAGACCTATTAGCACAGATACGCAGTATTTT
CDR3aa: CASRPISTDTQYF

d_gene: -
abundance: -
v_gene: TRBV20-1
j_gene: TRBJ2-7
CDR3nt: TGCAGTGCCCCGGGGGGCCACGAGCAGTACTTC
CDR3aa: CSAPGGHEQYF

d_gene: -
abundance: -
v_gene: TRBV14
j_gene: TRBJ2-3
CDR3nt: TGTGCCAGCAGCCAAGTGCGAGCGTCCCTCGCGGCGCAGTATTTT
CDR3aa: CASSQVRASLAAQYF

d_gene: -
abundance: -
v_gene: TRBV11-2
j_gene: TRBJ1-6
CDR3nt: TGTGCCAGCAGCTCACAGGGAGTTGATTCACCCCTCCACTTT
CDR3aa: CASSSQGVDSPLHF

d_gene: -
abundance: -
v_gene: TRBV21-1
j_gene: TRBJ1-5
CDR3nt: TGTGCCAGCAGCAACTCCCCCGGGACAGGGAAAAATCAGCCCCAGCATTTT
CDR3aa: CASSNSPGTGKNQPQHF

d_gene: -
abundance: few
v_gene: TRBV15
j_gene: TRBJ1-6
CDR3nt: TGTGCCACCAGCCCTTTAGTAGTACAGGGAGGTTCACCCCTCCACTTT
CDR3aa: CATSPLVVQGGSPLHF

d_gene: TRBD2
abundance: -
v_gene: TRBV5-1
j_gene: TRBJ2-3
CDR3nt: TGCGCCAGCAGCTTTGGAAATGAAATAGCGGGATTTCACTATACGCAGTATTTT
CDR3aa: CASSFGNEIAGFHYTQYF

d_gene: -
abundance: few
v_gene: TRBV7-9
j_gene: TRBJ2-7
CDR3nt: TGTGCCAGCAGCTCCGAGACGGCTCTCTACGAGCAGTACTTC
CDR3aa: CASSSETALYEQYF

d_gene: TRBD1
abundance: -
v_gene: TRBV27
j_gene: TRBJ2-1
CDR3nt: TGTGCCAGCAGTTCACCCCGGGACAGGGGGCACAATGAGCAGTTCTTC
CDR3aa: CASSSPRDRGHNEQFF

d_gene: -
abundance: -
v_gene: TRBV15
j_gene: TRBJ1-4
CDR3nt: TGTGCCACCAGCAGAGTCCGGGGGGGAATATATGAAAAACTGTTTTTT
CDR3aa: CATSRVRGGIYEKLFF

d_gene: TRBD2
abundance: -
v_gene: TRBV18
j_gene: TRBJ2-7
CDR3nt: TGTGCCAGCTCACCACGGGCTAGCGGGAACTCCTACGAGCAGTACTTC
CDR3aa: CASSPRASGNSYEQYF

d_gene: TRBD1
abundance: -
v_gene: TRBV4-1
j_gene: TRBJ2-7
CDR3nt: TGCGCCAGCAGCCAAGATCTGACAGGGTACGAGCAGTACTTC
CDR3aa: CASSQDLTGYEQYF

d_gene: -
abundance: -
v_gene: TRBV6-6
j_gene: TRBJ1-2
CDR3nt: TGTGCCAGCAGCACTGATCTTTTTTACTATGGCTACACCTTC
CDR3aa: CASSTDLFYYGYTF

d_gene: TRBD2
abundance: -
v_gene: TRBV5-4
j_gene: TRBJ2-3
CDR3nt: TGTGCCAGCAGACCCGGGACTAGCGGGACTTATACGCAGTATTTT
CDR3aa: CASRPGTSGTYTQYF

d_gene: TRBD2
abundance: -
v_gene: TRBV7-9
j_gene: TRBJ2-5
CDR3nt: TGTGCCAGCTTCCACGCGGGAGAACGGGAGACCCAGTACTTC
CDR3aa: CASFHAGERETQYF

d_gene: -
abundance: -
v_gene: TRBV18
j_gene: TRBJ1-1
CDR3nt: TGTGCCAGCTCACAGGGGGTGAACACTGAAGCTTTCTTT
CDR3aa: CASSQGVNTEAFF

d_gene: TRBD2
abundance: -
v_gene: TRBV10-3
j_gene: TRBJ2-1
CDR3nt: TGTGCCATCAGTGTCGGGATTAGCGGGAGGAAGGGCAATGAGCAGTTCTTC
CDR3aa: CAISVGISGRKGNEQFF

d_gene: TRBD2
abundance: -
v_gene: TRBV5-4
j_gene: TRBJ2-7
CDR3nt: TGTGCCAGTGGGAGGGTAGGGTCCTACGAGCAGTACTTC
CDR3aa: CASGRVGSYEQYF

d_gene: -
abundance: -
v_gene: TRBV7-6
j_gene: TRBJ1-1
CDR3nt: TGTGCCAGCAGCTTATATCTTCACACTGAAGCTTTCTTT
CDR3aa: CASSLYLHTEAFF

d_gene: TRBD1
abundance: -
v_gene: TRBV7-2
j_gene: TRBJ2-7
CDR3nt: TGTGCCAGCAGCCGAAGGGGGCTCTACGAGCAGTACTTC
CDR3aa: CASSRRGLYEQYF

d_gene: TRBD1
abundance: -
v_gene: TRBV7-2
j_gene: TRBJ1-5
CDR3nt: TGTGCCAGCAGCTTAGTTTTTGGGACAGGGGACGGTCAGCCCCAGCATTTT
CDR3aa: CASSLVFGTGDGQPQHF

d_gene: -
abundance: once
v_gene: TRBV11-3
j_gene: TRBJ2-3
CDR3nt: TGTGCCAGCAGCACCCGATCGGGAGATACGCAGTATTTT
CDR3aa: CASSTRSGDTQYF

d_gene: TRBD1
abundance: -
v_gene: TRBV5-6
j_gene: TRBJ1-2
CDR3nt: TGTGCCAGCAGCGCTTGGGGACAGGGTTACGGCTACACCTTC
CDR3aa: CASSAWGQGYGYTF

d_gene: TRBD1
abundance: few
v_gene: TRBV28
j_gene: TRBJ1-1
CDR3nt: TGTGCCAGCAGGGGAACAGGGGGCAGGACTGAAGCTTTCTTT
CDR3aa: CASRGTGGRTEAFF

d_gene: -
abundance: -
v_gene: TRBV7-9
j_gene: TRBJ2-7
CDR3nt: TGTGCCAGCAGCCAGACACCCTCCTACGAGCAGTACTTC
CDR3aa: CASSQTPSYEQYF

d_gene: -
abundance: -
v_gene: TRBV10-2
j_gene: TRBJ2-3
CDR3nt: TGCGCCAGCAGTGAGTCAGGTTTAGGAGCAAGGGGCACAGATACGCAGTATTTT
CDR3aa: CASSESGLGARGTDTQYF

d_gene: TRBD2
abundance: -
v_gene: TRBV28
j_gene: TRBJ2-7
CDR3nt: TGTGCCAGCAGTTTAGCGGGAGGGCCCCACGAGCAGTACTTC
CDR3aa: CASSLAGGPHEQYF

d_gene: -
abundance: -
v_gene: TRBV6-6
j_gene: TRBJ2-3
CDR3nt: TGTGCCAGCAGTTACCGAGACCCCACAGATACGCAGTATTTT
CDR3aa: CASSYRDPTDTQYF

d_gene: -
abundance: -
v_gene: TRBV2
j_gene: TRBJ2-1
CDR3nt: TGTGCCAGCAGTGAGTCAGTTTGGGAGTCTGAGCAGTTCTTC
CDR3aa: CASSESVWESEQFF

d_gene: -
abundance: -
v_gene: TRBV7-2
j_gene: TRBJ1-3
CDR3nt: TGTGCCAGCAGCTTCGCCCAGGTCGCTGGAAACACCATATATTTT
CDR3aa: CASSFAQVAGNTIYF

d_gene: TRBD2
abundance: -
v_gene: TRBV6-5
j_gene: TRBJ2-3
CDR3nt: TGTGCCAGCAGAGGCGGGAGCTGGACAGATACGCAGTATTTT
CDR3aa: CASRGGSWTDTQYF

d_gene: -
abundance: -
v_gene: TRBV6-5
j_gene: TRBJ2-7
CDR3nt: TGTGCCAGCAGGACCAAAGGAACGCTCGTGCAGTACTTC
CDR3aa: CASRTKGTLVQYF

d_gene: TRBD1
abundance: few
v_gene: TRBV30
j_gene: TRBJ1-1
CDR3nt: TGTGCCTGGAGTGTATGGCGACAGGGAGGGAACACTGAAGCTTTCTTT
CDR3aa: CAWSVWRQGGNTEAFF

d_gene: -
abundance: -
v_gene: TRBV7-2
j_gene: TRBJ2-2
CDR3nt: TGTGCCAGCAGCCCGTGGACGGGGAACACCGGGGAGCTGTTTTTT
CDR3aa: CASSPWTGNTGELFF

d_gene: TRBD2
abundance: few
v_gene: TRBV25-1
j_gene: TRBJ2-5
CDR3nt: TGTGCCAGCAGTGACCTAGCGGGAGGAGTAAGAGAGACCCAGTACTTC
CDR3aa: CASSDLAGGVRETQYF

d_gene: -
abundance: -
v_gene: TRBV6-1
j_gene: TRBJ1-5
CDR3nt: TGTGCCAGCAGTGAAGGGCTGGGGGCGAATCAGCCCCAGCATTTT
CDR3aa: CASSEGLGANQPQHF

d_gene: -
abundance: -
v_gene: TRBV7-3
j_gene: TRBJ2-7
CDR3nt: TGTGCCAGCAGCTTAAAGGGTGGTTCATACGAGCAGTACTTC
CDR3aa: CASSLKGGSYEQYF

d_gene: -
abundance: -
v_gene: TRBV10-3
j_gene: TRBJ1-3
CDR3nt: TGTGCCATCAGTGAGTTCGGTGGGGAATTCGGCTCTGGAAACACCATATATTTT
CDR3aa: CAISEFGGEFGSGNTIYF

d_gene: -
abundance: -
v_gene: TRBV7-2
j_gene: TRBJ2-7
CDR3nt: TGTGCCAGCAGCTTATGGGCTAGCACCTACGAGCAGTACTTC
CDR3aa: CASSLWASTYEQYF